Listed below are T cell receptor beta chains from one sample, sequenced in a study of cytomegalovirus exposure and HLA in healthy donors. The protocol was immunoSEQ multiplex PCR, while the TCRdb copy is restricted to in-frame clones and leaves out a portion. This sample has approximately 170,000 clones, with approximately 77% found just once. The sequencing sample was made of PBMCs. The receptor source for this set is a male donor in good health and CMV-seropositive. The CDR3 runs from the conserved cysteine through the conserved F or W. The order of the fields is J gene, V gene, CDR3 length, CDR3 protein.

TRBJ2-1 TRBV2 16 CASSESGGTSYNEQFF
TRBJ1-1 TRBV7-2 12 CASSLLRTEAFF
TRBJ2-7 TRBV30 12 CAWLGGGNEQYF
TRBJ2-3 TRBV5-1 15 CASSLGTPSTDTQYF
TRBJ1-5 TRBV7-8 14 CASSLGRSDQPQHF
TRBJ1-4 TRBV2 16 CATSGGRGPLGEKLFF
TRBJ1-2 TRBV7-2 13 CASSLAGRYGYTF
TRBJ1-2 TRBV6-1 14 CASSEDRGREGYTF
TRBJ2-5 TRBV19 14 CASNSGVLQETQYF
TRBJ2-5 TRBV9 16 CASSVGTGGGTETQYF
TRBJ2-7 TRBV21-1 16 CASSKEVGGISYEQYF
TRBJ1-5 TRBV5-1 17 CASSPLGGLSSNQPQHF
TRBJ1-1 TRBV27 13 CASSLSRGSEAFF
TRBJ1-4 TRBV27 15 CASSLFLGEDEKLFF
TRBJ2-1 TRBV7-6 15 CASSWDGGAFNEQFF
TRBJ2-5 TRBV27 16 CASSLSNGGGQETQYF
TRBJ1-2 TRBV5-1 12 CASSLEGCGYTF
TRBJ1-5 TRBV7-2 13 CASSYRGNQPQHF
TRBJ2-1 TRBV4-1 14 CASSHEPRGDEQFF
TRBJ1-1 TRBV6-4 12 CASSDLGGEAFF
TRBJ2-5 TRBV14 17 CASSQGLAGGPQETQYF
TRBJ2-7 TRBV5-6 14 CASSLWGGSYEQYF
TRBJ1-1 TRBV9 14 CASSLTGLNTEAFF
TRBJ2-7 TRBV12-2 17 CASRLAPRTSGADEQYF
TRBJ1-2 TRBV20-1 11 CSAWYRDGYTF
TRBJ2-2 TRBV7-2 14 CASSSLLGAGELFF
TRBJ1-2 TRBV7-3 14 CASSSRGQGFGYTF
TRBJ1-1 TRBV4-2 17 CASSQGGLRQLNTEAFF
TRBJ2-3 TRBV6-5 15 CASSGLAGGTDTQYF
TRBJ2-1 TRBV19 15 CASSMVSDSYNEQFF
TRBJ2-1 TRBV11-2 17 CASSLELTSGGYNEQFF
TRBJ2-1 TRBV11-1 15 CASSITSGFRNEQFF
TRBJ2-2 TRBV7-6 15 CASSSRGGNTGELFF
TRBJ1-1 TRBV9 12 CASSSRDSEAFF
TRBJ1-5 TRBV30 13 CAWSTQGNQPQHF
TRBJ1-2 TRBV14 15 CASSQDRGLGYGYTF
TRBJ2-2 TRBV10-3 18 CAISEEYKKPGNTGELFF
TRBJ2-1 TRBV4-1 15 CASSQSGGVYNEQFF
TRBJ1-2 TRBV7-8 14 CASSPLDRKVGYTF
TRBJ2-5 TRBV5-4 16 CASSLAFGGAAETQYF
TRBJ1-5 TRBV7-2 15 CASSLGARWDQPQHF